The TCR beta chain under discussion was sequenced for a study of blood T cell repertoires in COVID-19. Enrolled through a virtual design, the participants were between about 18 and 100 years of age and came from 24 US areas. Donors were grouped by their self-reported clinical history. Exposed volunteers were people who met a COVID-19 case within 2 weeks before study entry. Per the original data handling: Reference gene primer amplification gave estimated nucleated cell counts. The protocol was immunoSEQ multiplex PCR, while the TCRdb copy is restricted to in-frame clones and leaves out a portion. D and trimming come from the DNA, and the V and J calls and clone size come from that table. The sample comprises around 250,000 clones, over 70% of which are singletons, and roughly 3% rests with the top ten. The germline V gene encodes CDR1 SEHNR and CDR2 FQNEAQ (reference sequence). V was cut by 2 bases and J by 8 bases, with 7 bases left in between. The CDR3 is 12 amino acids.

The chain has TRBV7-9 and TRBJ2-4, with D possibly matching TRBD1 (6 bases). The sequenced sample consisted of PBMCs or T cells enriched from blood (not recorded which). The TCR sequence derives from a woman aged 40 to 49 who had been exposed to COVID-19. The CDR3 loop reads CASSLKGDIQYF. Here the CDR3 DNA reads TGTGCCAGCAGCTTAAAGGGGGACATTCAGTACTTC.